This T cell receptor beta chain was observed in a study of blood T cell repertoires in COVID-19. Study-wide background: The United States, Italy and Spain supplied acute and convalescent COVID-19 samples.

The CDR3 sequence is 17 residues long. The V gene's germline CDR1 is SGHAT and CDR2 FQNNGV. V gave up 9 bases and J gave up 4 bases, with 24 bases separating them. There are many counts of this clone. Method: immunoSEQ multiplex PCR; TCRdb's copy keeps in-frame clones and lacks some. This table holds fewer than 180,000 clones, about nine tenths found once. This sequence was found in a woman aged 55-70 years with active or convalescent COVID-19. V usage is TRBV11-2 and J usage is TRBJ2-2; maybe TRBD2 (6 bases). Sequenced: peripheral blood. The CDR3 DNA is TGTGCCAGTTCCCGAGGTGCGCGGGGATCTGGCACCGGGGAGCTGTTTTTT. It specifies CASSRGARGSGTGELFF.